This T cell receptor beta chain was found in a study of T cell responses to AZD1222 COVID-19 vaccine. General study results and limits: Sampling captured repertoires only after the peak T cell response. Across the whole spike, CD4 TCRs peaked at regions 160-218 and 743-854.

As for this clone: Antigen specificity is unknown.

The germline V gene encodes CDR1 SGHVS and CDR2 FQNEAQ. With 5 bases removed from V and 2 bases from J, the gap between germline ends came to 12 bases. The CDR3 covers 14 residues. Assay: immunoSEQ multiplex PCR; the TCRdb copy retains only in-frame clones and omits some. The sample lists 80,000 to 130,000 clones, roughly nine tenths seen once, with approximately 15% in the top ten. Specimen: peripheral blood, collected on day 0 of AZD1222 vaccination. This chain connects TRBV7-8 to TRBJ1-2; D not certain. The receptor's source is an adult in good health. CDR3 residues: CASSPGLVNYGYTF. CDR3 DNA: TGTGCCAGCAGCCCCGGCCTGGTCAACTATGGCTACACCTTC.